This T cell receptor beta chain was captured in a study of T cell repertoires in cytomegalovirus infection. As for the study in general: Both a matching HLA type and CMV infection were indicated by public TCR beta signatures. The study, taken as a whole, reports: It was HLA-C-restricted CMV-specific TCR beta clonotypes that dominated the response ex vivo.

As regards this clonotype: Its specificity is not known. A much bigger clone sits one base away, suggesting this may be a read error.

Germline V gives CDR1 MGHRA, CDR2 YSYEKL. This CDR3 is 15 amino acids long. TCRdb independently ran MiXCR on the reads; one entry per CDR3 protein. The sample includes some 400,000 distinct CDR3 sequences, approximately 32% seen only once; the top ten take around 15%. This clonotype was sampled from a human donor in good health (CMV status not recorded). Some clones in this sample may be carry-over from other donors' samples. J is TRBJ1-6 and V is TRBV4-1; 9 bases line up with TRBD1. The sequenced material came from PBMCs. CDR3 sequence (DNA): TGCGCCAGCAGCCAAGAGGGACAGGGTAATTCACCCCTCCCCTTT. Its translation: CASSQEGQGNSPLPF.